This is a list of T cell receptor beta chains from one sample in a study of cytomegalovirus exposure and HLA in healthy donors. The method was immunoSEQ multiplex PCR; TCRdb's version includes in-frame clones alone and lacks a portion of them. The repertoire has under 200,000 clones, about 77% of them found once; the top ten carry roughly 7.5%. The sequencing sample was made of PBMCs. The receptors come from a male donor in good health and CMV-seropositive. Each CDR3 is given without its conserved first and last residue. Each record gives: J gene, V gene, CDR3 protein.

TRBJ1-2 TRBV29-1 SVEEVLGRGYT
TRBJ2-7 TRBV29-1 SFHRGYEQY
TRBJ1-1 TRBV4-1 ASSQASTEAF
TRBJ1-2 TRBV7-8 ASSPRDRGISNYGYT
TRBJ1-2 TRBV6-5 ASSSGTGSNYGYT
TRBJ2-1 TRBV10-3 AIESGKSSYNEQF
TRBJ2-1 TRBV7-2 ASSFSPGGSYNEQF
TRBJ1-2 TRBV30 AWSVVAPPNYGYT
TRBJ1-1 TRBV5-5 ASSLLGGNTEAF
TRBJ1-5 TRBV6-1 AAGDGESQPQH
TRBJ2-1 TRBV14 ASSYLKWGRTPSYNEQF
TRBJ2-3 TRBV20-1 SARRDARQY
TRBJ1-1 TRBV19 ASSITGNLSTEAF
TRBJ1-1 TRBV7-9 SSSLDGTEAF
TRBJ2-1 TRBV11-2 ASSLDGQDNYNEQF
TRBJ1-4 TRBV7-3 ASSLTRTTNEKLF
TRBJ2-7 TRBV19 ASSTPLAGIYEQY